These 12 T cell receptor beta chains were sequenced from one sample in a study of early T cells in non-severe SARS-CoV-2 infection. TCRdb re-analysed the 5' RACE reads in MiXCR, keeping a single row per CDR3 protein. The repertoire has approximately 81,000 distinct CDR3 sequences, less than 15% of them found once; the top ten carry nearly 6%. The sequencing input was whole blood. Receptor source: an adult who was a healthcare worker with PCR-confirmed SARS-CoV-2 infection or an uninfected control (not recorded which).

This clonotype was detected a few times. The rearrangement links TRBV7-2 to TRBJ2-2; D perhaps matches TRBD1 (6 bases). Germline V CDR1 and CDR2: SGHTA, FQGNSA. The CDR3 sequence is 16 residues long. With 7 bases removed from V and 2 bases from J, the gap between germline ends came to 17 bases. This chain's CDR3 is CASTVYRALNTGELFF. CDR3 coding DNA: TGTGCCAGCACCGTATACAGGGCACTTAACACCGGGGAGCTGTTTTTT.

This clonotype came up a few times. This chain uses TRBV7-9 with TRBJ1-2; 8 bases fit TRBD1. V lost 5 bases and J lost 3; bases outside the gene matches: 11. Germline CDR1 reads SEHNR; CDR2 reads FQNEAQ (reference sequence). The CDR3 runs 16 residues. This CDR3 is CASSLWTGRRDYGYTF. CDR3 coding DNA: TGTGCCAGCAGCCTGTGGACAGGGAGGAGGGACTATGGCTACACCTTC. The variable domain in full, with the rest retrieved from reference TRBV7-9 and TRBJ1-2, is DTGVSQNPRHKITKRGQNVTFRCDPISEHNRLYWYRQTLGQGPEFLTYFQNEAQLEKSRLLSDRFSAERPKGSFSTLEIQRTEQGDSAMYLCASSLWTGRRDYGYTFGSGTRLTVV.

This clonotype was observed many times. V and J are TRBV20-1 and TRBJ1-6; TRBD1 agrees at 8 bases. The CDR3 totals 14 residues. Germline trimming cut 1 base from V and 6 bases from J; bases unmatched to any gene: 2. Germline V gene data show CDR1 as DFQATT and CDR2 as SNEGSKA (reference sequence). The CDR3 loop is CSARVDRVNSPLHF. The CDR3 DNA sequence: TGCAGTGCTAGAGTGGACAGGGTTAATTCACCCCTCCACTTT.

The chain recombines TRBV29-1 with TRBJ2-5, with D possibly called TRBD1 or TRBD2 (5 bases each). The germline gives CDR1 SQVTM, CDR2 ANQGSEA. This CDR3 is built from 13 residues. Trimming stripped 6 bases from V and 4 bases from J, with 15 bases between. CDR3 residues: CSVEIGGAETQYF. DNA for the CDR3: TGCAGCGTGGAGATTGGGGGAGCAGAGACCCAGTACTTC. The full variable domain, completed using reference TRBV29-1 and TRBJ2-5, is SAVISQKPSRDICQRGTSLTIQCQVDSQVTMMFWYRQQPGQSLTLIATANQGSEATYESGFVIDKFPISRPNLTFSTLTVSNMSPEDSSIYLCSVEIGGAETQYFGPGTRLLVL.

This clonotype was detected ten times or more. The chain uses TRBV18 and TRBJ2-2; D might be TRBD2 (6 bases). Germline V gene data show CDR1 as KGHSH and CDR2 as LQKENI. CDR3 length equals 17 residues. V lost 3 bases and J 0 bases, leaving 14 bases between the germline ends. The CDR3 loop is CASSPAGKQANTGELFF. Written as DNA, the CDR3 is TGTGCCAGCTCACCGGCGGGGAAACAAGCGAACACCGGGGAGCTGTTTTTT.

V is TRBV7-7 and J is TRBJ2-5, with 10 bases fitting TRBD1. The ends lost 5 bases at V and 5 bases at J; junction bases unmatched: 8. Germline CDR1 is SSHAT and CDR2 is FNYEAQ (reference sequence). The CDR3 extends over 15 amino acids. CDR3 amino acids: CASSQRQGAWETQYF. CDR3 bases: TGTGCCAGCAGCCAGCGACAGGGGGCTTGGGAGACCCAGTACTTC.

Turning to this clonotype: This may be a read error: a much more frequent sequence differs by one nucleotide. The rearrangement uses TRBV9 and TRBJ2-7; D perhaps matches TRBD1 (7 bases). CDR1 and CDR2 from the germline V gene are SGDLS and YYNGEE. CDR3 length equals 14 residues. The CDR3 bases are TGTGCCTGCAGCCCAGGGGGGCAGATAGGGGAGCAGTACTTC. Its protein product is CACSPGGQIGEQYF.

V and J are TRBV5-5 and TRBJ2-1; possibly TRBD1 for D (5 bases). From germline, CDR1 is SGHKS and CDR2 YYEKEE (reference sequence). The CDR3 is 15 amino acids. Trimming took 0 bases from V and 3 from J, leaving 10 bases between them. CDR3 coding DNA: TGTGCCAGCAGCTTGGAACAGGCAAACTACAATGAGCAGTTCTTC. Protein: CASSLEQANYNEQFF.

Only a few counts were recorded for this clonotype. The chain links TRBV13 to TRBJ2-7; no definite D call. The CDR3 has 16 amino acids. Germline CDR1 is PRHDT and CDR2 is FYEKMQ (reference sequence). V lost 0 bases, J lost 0 bases, and 12 bases lay in between. In DNA form, the CDR3 reads TGTGCCAGCAGCTTAGGCCTGGCGATTAGCTCCTACGAGCAGTACTTC. It encodes CASSLGLAISSYEQYF.

This chain uses TRBV5-1 with TRBJ1-1; D not resolved. Trimming removed 3 bases at V and 0 bases at J, with 6 bases between. This CDR3 has 13 amino acids. The V gene's germline CDR1 is SGHRS and CDR2 YFSETQ. The CDR3 sequence: CASSSSMNTEAFF. Written as DNA, the CDR3 is TGCGCCAGCAGCTCCTCCATGAACACTGAAGCTTTCTTT. The complete variable domain, with remaining parts taken from reference TRBV5-1 and TRBJ1-1, reads KAGVTQTPRYLIKTRGQQVTLSCSPISGHRSVSWYQQTPGQGLQFLFEYFSETQRNKGNFPGRFSGRQFSNSRSEMNVSTLELGDSALYLCASSSSMNTEAFFGQGTRLTVV.

The CDR3 nucleotides are TGCAGTGCTAGTGGGACAGAGAACACCGGGGAGCTGTTTTTT. Amino acid sequence: CSASGTENTGELFF. J is TRBJ2-2 and V is TRBV20-1; 7 bases line up with TRBD1. Germline V CDR1 and CDR2: DFQATT, SNEGSKA (reference sequence). This CDR3 contains 14 residues. Germline trimming cut 3 bases from V and 1 base from J; bases unmatched to any gene: 2.

V gene TRBV11-1 combines with J gene TRBJ2-1; 8 positions match TRBD2. The V gene end was trimmed by 10 bases and the J gene end by 2 bases; junction bases not matched to a gene: 13. CDR1 is SGHAT, CDR2 FQDESV, per germline (reference sequence). The CDR3 contains 16 residues. CDR3 DNA sequence: TGTGCCATCTCCCCCTCGGGGCGGGGGGCCTACAATGAGCAGTTCTTC. The encoded protein is CAISPSGRGAYNEQFF. Full variable domain (remainder filled in from reference TRBV11-1 and TRBJ2-1): EAEVAQSPRYKITEKSQAVAFWCDPISGHATLYWYRQILGQGPELLVQFQDESVVDDSQLPKDRFSAERLKGVDSTLKIQPAELGDSAMYLCAISPSGRGAYNEQFFGPGTRLTVL.